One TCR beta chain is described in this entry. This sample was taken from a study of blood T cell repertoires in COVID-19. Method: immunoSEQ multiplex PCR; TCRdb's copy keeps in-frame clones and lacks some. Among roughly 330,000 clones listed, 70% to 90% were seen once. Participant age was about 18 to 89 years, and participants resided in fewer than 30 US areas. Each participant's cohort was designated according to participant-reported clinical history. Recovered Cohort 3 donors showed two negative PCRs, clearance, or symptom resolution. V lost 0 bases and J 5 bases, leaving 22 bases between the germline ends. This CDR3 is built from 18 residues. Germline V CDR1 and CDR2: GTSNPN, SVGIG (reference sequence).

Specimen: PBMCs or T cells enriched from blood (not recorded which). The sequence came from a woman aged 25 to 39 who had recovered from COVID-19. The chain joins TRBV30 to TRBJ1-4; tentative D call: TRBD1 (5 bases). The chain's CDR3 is CAWSVPWGGYPRNEKLFF. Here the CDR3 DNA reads TGTGCCTGGAGTGTACCGTGGGGGGGATATCCCCGGAATGAAAAACTGTTTTTT.